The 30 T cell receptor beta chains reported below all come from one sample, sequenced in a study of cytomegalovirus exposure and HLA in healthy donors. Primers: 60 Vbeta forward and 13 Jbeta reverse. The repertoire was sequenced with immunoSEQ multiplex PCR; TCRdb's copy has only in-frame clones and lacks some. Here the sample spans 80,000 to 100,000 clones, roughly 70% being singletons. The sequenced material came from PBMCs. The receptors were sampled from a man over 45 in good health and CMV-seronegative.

The CDR3 here is CASSFSASRRETQYF. In DNA, the CDR3 is TGTGCCAGCAGTTTCTCGGCTAGCCGCAGAGAGACCCAGTACTTC. J is TRBJ2-5 and V is TRBV27; TRBD2 is a possible D gene (5 bases). CDR1 is MNHEY, CDR2 SMNVEV, per germline (reference sequence). The CDR3 is made up of 15 amino acids. Trimming cost V 3 bases and J 4 bases, with 15 bases left between them.

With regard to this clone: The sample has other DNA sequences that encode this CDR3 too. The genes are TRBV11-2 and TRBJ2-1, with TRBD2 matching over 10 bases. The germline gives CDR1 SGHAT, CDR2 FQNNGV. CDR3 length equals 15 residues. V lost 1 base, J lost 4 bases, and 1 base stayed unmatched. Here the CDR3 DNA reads TGTGCCAGCAGCTTAGGGACTAGCGGATACAATGAGCAGTTCTTC. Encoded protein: CASSLGTSGYNEQFF.

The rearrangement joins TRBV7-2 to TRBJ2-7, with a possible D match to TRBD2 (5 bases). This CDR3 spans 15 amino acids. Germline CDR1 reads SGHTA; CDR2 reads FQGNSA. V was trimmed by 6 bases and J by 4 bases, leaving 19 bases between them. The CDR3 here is CASSYRPAVSYEQYF. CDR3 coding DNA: TGTGCCAGCAGTTATCGACCAGCGGTATCGTACGAGCAGTACTTC.

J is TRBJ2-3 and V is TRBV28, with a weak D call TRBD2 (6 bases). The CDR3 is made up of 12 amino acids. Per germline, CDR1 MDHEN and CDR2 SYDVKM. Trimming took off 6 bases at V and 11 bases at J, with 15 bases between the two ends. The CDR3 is CASRVRGGVQYF. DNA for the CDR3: TGTGCCAGCAGGGTCCGAGGCGGGGTGCAGTATTTT.

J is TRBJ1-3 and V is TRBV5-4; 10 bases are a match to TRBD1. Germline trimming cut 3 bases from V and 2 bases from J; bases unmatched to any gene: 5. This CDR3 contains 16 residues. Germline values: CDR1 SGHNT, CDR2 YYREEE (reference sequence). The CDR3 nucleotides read TGTGCCAGCAGCTCCTCGACAGGGGGCACTGGAAACACCATATATTTT. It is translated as CASSSSTGGTGNTIYF.

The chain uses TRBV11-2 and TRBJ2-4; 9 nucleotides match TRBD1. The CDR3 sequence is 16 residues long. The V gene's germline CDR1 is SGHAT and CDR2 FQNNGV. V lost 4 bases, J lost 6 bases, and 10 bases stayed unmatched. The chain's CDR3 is CASSYTYRGQANIQYF. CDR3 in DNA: TGTGCCAGCAGCTATACCTACAGGGGGCAGGCAAACATTCAGTACTTC.

CDR3 amino acids: CASHLGGTDTQYF. DNA for the CDR3: TGTGCCAGCCACCTAGGGGGCACAGATACGCAGTATTTT. V and J are TRBV28 and TRBJ2-3; tentative D call: TRBD1 (5 bases). This CDR3 contains 13 residues. Per germline, CDR1 MDHEN and CDR2 SYDVKM. The V and J ends lost 8 bases and 1 base respectively, with 10 bases between them.

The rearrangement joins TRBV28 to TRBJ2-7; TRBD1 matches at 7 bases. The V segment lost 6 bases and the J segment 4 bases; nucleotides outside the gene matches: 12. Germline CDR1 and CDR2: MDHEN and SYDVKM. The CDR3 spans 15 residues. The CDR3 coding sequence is TGTGCCAGCAGCTGGGTGGGAACAGGGGCTTACGAGCAGTACTTC. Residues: CASSWVGTGAYEQYF.

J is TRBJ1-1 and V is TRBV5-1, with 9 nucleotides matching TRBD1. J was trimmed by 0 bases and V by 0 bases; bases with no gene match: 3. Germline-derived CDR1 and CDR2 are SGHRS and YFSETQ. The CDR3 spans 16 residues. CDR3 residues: CASSLGDRVMNTEAFF. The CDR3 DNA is TGCGCCAGCAGCTTGGGGGACAGGGTGATGAACACTGAAGCTTTCTTT. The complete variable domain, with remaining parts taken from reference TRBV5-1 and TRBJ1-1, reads KAGVTQTPRYLIKTRGQQVTLSCSPISGHRSVSWYQQTPGQGLQFLFEYFSETQRNKGNFPGRFSGRQFSNSRSEMNVSTLELGDSALYLCASSLGDRVMNTEAFFGQGTRLTVV.

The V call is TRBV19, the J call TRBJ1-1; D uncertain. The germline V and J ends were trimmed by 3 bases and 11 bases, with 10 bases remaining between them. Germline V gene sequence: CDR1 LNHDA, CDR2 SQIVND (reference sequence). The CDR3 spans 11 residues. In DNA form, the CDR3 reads TGTGCCAGTAGTATCCGGGAATCGGCTTTCTTT. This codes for CASSIRESAFF.

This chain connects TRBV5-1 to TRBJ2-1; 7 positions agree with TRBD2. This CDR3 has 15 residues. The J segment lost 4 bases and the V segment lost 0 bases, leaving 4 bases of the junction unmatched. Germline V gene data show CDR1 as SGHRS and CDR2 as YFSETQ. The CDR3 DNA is TGCGCCAGCAGCTTGGGGGGAGGGGCATACAATGAGCAGTTCTTC. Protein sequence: CASSLGGGAYNEQFF.

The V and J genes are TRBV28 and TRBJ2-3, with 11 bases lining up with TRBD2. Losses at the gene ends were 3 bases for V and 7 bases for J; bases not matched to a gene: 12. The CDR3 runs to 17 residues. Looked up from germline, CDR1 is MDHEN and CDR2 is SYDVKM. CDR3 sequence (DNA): TGTGCCAGCAGTTTCGACTTAGCGGGGGGGAAATTGAATACGCAGTATTTT. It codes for CASSFDLAGGKLNTQYF.

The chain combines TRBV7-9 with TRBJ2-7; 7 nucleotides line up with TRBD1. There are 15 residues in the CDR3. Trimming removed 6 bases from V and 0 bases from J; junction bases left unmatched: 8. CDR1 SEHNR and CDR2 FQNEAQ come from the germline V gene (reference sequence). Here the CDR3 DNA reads TGTGCCAGCAGTTCTACAGGGGAACTCTCCTACGAGCAGTACTTC. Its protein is CASSSTGELSYEQYF.

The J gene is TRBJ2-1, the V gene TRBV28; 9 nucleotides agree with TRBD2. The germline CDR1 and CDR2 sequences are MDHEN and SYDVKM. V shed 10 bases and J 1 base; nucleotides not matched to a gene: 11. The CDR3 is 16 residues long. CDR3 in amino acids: CATEASSGRSYNEQFF. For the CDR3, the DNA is TGTGCCACCGAAGCAAGCAGCGGGAGGTCCTACAATGAGCAGTTCTTC.

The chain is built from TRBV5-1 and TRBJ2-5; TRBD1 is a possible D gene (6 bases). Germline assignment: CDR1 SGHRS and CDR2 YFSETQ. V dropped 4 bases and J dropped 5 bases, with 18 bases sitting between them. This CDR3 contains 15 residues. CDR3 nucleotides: TGCGCCAGCAGCCGAAGGGACACAAAAAGGGAGACCCAGTACTTC. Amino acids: CASSRRDTKRETQYF. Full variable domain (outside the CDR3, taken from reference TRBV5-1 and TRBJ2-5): KAGVTQTPRYLIKTRGQQVTLSCSPISGHRSVSWYQQTPGQGLQFLFEYFSETQRNKGNFPGRFSGRQFSNSRSEMNVSTLELGDSALYLCASSRRDTKRETQYFGPGTRLLVL.

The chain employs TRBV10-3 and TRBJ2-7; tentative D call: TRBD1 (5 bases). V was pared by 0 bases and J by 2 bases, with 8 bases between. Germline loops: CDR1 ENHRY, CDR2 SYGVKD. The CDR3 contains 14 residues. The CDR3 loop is CAISESPGPYEQYF. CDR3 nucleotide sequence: TGTGCCATCAGTGAGTCGCCAGGGCCCTACGAGCAGTACTTC.

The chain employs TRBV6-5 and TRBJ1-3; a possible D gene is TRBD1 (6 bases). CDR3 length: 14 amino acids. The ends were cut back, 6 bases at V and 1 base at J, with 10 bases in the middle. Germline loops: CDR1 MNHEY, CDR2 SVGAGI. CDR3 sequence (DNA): TGTGCCAGCAGCCGAACAGGGTCTGGAAACACCATATATTTT. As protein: CASSRTGSGNTIYF.

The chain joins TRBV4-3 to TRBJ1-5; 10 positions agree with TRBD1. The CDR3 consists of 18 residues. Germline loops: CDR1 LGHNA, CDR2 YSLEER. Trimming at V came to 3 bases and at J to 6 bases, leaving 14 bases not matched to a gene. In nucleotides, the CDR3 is TGCGCCAGCAGCCAGACCCCCGGACAGGGGGGATCGGGTCAGCCCCAGCATTTT. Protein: CASSQTPGQGGSGQPQHF.

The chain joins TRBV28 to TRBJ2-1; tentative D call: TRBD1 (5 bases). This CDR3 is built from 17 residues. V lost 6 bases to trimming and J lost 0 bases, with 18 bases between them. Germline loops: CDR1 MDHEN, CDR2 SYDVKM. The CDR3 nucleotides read TGTGCCAGCAGCCTTTGGAGTGGACAAAGCTCCTACAATGAGCAGTTCTTC. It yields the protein CASSLWSGQSSYNEQFF. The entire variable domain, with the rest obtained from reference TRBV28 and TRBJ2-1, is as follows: DVKVTQSSRYLVKRTGEKVFLECVQDMDHENMFWYRQDPGLGLRLIYFSYDVKMKEKGDIPEGYSVSREKKERFSLILESASTNQTSMYLCASSLWSGQSSYNEQFFGPGTRLTVL.

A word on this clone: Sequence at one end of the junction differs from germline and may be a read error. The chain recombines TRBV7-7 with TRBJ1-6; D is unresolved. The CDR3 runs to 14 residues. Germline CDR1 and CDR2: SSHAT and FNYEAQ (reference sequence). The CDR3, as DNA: TGTGCTAGCAGCCCCGGGGTCCATAATTCACCCCTCCACTTT. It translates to CASSPGVHNSPLHF.

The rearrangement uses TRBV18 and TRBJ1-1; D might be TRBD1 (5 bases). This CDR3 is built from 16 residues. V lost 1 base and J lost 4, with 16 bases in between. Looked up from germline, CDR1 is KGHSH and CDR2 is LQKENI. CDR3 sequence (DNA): TGTGCCAGCTCACCACTAGAGGGTTTGGGGGGCACTGAAGCTTTCTTT. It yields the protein CASSPLEGLGGTEAFF. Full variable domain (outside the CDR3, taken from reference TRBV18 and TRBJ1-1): NAGVMQNPRHLVRRRGQEARLRCSPMKGHSHVYWYRQLPEEGLKFMVYLQKENIIDESGMPKERFSAEFPKEGPSILRIQQVVRGDSAAYFCASSPLEGLGGTEAFFGQGTRLTVV.

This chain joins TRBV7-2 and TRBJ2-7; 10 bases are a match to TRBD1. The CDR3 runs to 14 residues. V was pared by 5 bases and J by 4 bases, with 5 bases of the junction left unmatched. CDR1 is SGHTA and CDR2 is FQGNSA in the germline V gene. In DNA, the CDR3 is TGTGCCAGCAGCGTGGGACAGGGGAAATACGAGCAGTACTTC. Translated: CASSVGQGKYEQYF.

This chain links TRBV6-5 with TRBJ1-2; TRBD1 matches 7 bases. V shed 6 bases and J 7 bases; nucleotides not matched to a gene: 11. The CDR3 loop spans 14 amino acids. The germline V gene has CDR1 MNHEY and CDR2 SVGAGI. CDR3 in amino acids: CASRTVTGPCGYTF. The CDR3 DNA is TGTGCCAGCAGGACTGTGACAGGGCCGTGTGGCTACACCTTC.

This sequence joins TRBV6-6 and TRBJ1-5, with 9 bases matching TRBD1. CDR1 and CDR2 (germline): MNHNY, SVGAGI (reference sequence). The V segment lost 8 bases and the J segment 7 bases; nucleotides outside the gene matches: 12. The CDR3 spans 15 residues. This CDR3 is CASVGDTTGGQPQHF. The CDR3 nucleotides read TGTGCCAGCGTAGGAGATACTACAGGGGGCCAGCCCCAGCATTTT.

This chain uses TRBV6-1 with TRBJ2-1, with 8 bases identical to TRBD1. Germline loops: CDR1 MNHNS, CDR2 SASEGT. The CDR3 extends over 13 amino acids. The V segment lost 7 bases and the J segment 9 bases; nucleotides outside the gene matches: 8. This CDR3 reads CASNGQGMGEQFF. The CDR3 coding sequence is TGTGCCAGCAACGGACAGGGAATGGGTGAGCAGTTCTTC.

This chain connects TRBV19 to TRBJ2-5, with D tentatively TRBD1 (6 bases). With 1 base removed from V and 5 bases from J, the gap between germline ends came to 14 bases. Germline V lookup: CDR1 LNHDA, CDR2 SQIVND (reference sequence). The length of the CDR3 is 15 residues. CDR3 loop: CASSIGPSQGETQYF. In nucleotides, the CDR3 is TGTGCCAGTAGTATAGGCCCGTCCCAGGGGGAGACCCAGTACTTC.

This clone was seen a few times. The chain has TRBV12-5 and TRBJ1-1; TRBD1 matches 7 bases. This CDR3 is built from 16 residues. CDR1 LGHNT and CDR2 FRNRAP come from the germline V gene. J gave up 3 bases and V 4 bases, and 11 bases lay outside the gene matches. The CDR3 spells CASGSGRGNFHTEAFF. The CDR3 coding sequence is TGTGCTAGTGGTTCGGGCAGGGGGAACTTCCACACTGAAGCTTTCTTT.

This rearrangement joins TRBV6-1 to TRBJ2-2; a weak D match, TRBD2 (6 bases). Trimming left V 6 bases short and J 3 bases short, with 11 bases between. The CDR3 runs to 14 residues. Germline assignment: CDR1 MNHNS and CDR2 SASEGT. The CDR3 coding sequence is TGTGCCAGCAGCAGACTAGACGACACCGGGGAGCTGTTTTTT. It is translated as CASSRLDDTGELFF.

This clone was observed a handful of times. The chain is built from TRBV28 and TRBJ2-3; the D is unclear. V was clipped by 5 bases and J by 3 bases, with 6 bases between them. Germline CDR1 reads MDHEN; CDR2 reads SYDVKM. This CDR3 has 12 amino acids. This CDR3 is CASSPYTDTQYF. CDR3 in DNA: TGTGCCAGCAGTCCCTATACAGATACGCAGTATTTT. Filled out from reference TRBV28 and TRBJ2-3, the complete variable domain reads DVKVTQSSRYLVKRTGEKVFLECVQDMDHENMFWYRQDPGLGLRLIYFSYDVKMKEKGDIPEGYSVSREKKERFSLILESASTNQTSMYLCASSPYTDTQYFGPGTRLTVL.

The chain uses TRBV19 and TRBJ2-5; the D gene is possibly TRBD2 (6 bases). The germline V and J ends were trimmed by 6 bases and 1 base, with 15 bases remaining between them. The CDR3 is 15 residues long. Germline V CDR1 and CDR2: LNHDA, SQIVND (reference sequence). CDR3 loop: CASSFPGASQETQYF. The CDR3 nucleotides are TGTGCCAGTAGCTTCCCGGGAGCATCCCAAGAGACCCAGTACTTC.